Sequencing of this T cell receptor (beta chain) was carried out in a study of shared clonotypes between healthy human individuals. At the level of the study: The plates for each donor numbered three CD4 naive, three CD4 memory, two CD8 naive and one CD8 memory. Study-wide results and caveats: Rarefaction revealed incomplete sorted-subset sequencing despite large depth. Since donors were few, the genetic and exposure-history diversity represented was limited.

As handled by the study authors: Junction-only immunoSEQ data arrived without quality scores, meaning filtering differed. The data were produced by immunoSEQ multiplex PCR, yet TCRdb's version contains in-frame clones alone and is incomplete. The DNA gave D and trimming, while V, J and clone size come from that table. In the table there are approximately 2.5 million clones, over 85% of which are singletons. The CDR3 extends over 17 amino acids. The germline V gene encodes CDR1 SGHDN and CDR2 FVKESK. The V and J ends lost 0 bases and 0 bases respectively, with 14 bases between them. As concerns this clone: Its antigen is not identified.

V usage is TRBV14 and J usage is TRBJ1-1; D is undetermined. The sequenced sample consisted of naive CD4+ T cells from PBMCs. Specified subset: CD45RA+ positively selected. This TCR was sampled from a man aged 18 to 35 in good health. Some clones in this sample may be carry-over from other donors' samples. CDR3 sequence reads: CASSQDQRSNMNTEAFF. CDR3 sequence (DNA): TGTGCCAGCAGCCAAGATCAGAGAAGTAACATGAACACTGAAGCTTTCTTT.